The 21 T cell receptor beta chains listed next were all sequenced from one sample in a study of shared clonotypes between healthy human individuals. TCRdb's table, derived via immunoSEQ multiplex PCR, lists solely in-frame clones and lacks some. The sample includes some 2.1 million clones, roughly 95% seen only once; the top ten take about 1.7%. CD8 cells classed as naive were CD45RO-negative and positively selected for CCR7, excluding terminally differentiated effector memory CD45RA+ cells. The specimen sequenced was naive CD8+ T cells from PBMCs. All receptors derive from a man between 18 and 29 years old in good health. Some clones in this sample may be carry-over from other donors' samples.

As concerns this clone: The junction does not match germline at one end; this may be a read error. Different DNA sequences within this sample yield the same CDR3. CDR3 residues: CASSLATGELFF. The DNA for the CDR3 is TGTGCCAGCAGCCTAGCGACCGGGGAGCTGTTTTTT. This chain connects TRBV7-9 to TRBJ2-2; weak D call: TRBD2 (6 bases). Germline V CDR1 and CDR2: SEHNR, FQNEAQ (reference sequence). The CDR3 totals 12 residues. The whole variable domain, filled in from reference TRBV7-9 and TRBJ2-2, reads DTGVSQNPRHKITKRGQNVTFRCDPISEHNRLYWYRQTLGQGPEFLTYFQNEAQLEKSRLLSDRFSAERPKGSFSTLEIQRTEQGDSAMYLCASSLATGELFFGEGSRLTVL.

The rearrangement links TRBV7-3 to TRBJ2-7; D ambiguous. The germline V and J ends were trimmed by 5 bases and 3 bases, with 14 bases remaining between them. Germline CDR1 reads SGHTA; CDR2 reads FQGTGA. This CDR3 region has 14 residues. CDR3 protein: CASSPHPNFYEQYF. CDR3 nucleotide sequence: TGTGCCAGCAGCCCCCACCCCAATTTCTACGAGCAGTACTTC.

Points on this clone: At one boundary the junction diverges from the germline segment, which might be a read error. The gene calls are TRBV29-1 and TRBJ1-1, with D perhaps matching TRBD1 (5 bases). CDR1 is SQVTM, CDR2 ANQGSEA, per germline. The length of the CDR3 is 14 residues. CDR3 protein: CSPELWGMNTGAFF. CDR3 coding DNA: TGCAGCCCAGAACTGTGGGGGATGAACACTGGAGCTTTCTTT. Based on the CDR3 plus reference TRBV29-1 and TRBJ1-1, the full variable domain is SAVISQKPSRDICQRGTSLTIQCQVDSQVTMMFWYRQQPGQSLTLIATANQGSEATYESGFVIDKFPISRPNLTFSTLTVSNMSPEDSSIYLCSPELWGMNTGAFFGQGTRLTVV.

CDR3 bases: TGTGCCAGCAGTGCCGGGACAGGACCCTACGAGCAGTACTTC. This gives the protein CASSAGTGPYEQYF. The chain couples TRBV6-4 to TRBJ2-7, with 8 bases aligning to TRBD1. The J segment lost 2 bases and the V segment lost 4 bases, leaving 4 bases of the junction unmatched. CDR1 MRHNA and CDR2 SNTAGT come from the germline V gene. This CDR3 is built from 14 residues.

V usage is TRBV28 and J usage is TRBJ1-1; TRBD1 matches 7 bases. CDR1 is MDHEN, CDR2 SYDVKM, per germline. This CDR3 is built from 10 residues. The trim removed 8 bases at V and 11 bases at J, leaving 5 bases unmatched. CDR3 sequence: CASADRDAFF. DNA of the CDR3: TGTGCCAGCGCCGACAGGGACGCTTTCTTT.

The V and J genes are TRBV9 and TRBJ2-3; D unclear. The CDR3 length is 15 residues. Between the trimmed V and J ends, which lost 4 bases and 6 bases, there was a span of 18 bases. Per germline, CDR1 SGDLS and CDR2 YYNGEE. CDR3 in DNA: TGTGCCAGCAGCCTTTATGGGTCGCGATCCGATACGCAGTATTTT. The encoded protein is CASSLYGSRSDTQYF.

V usage is TRBV7-9 and J usage is TRBJ1-1; weak D call: TRBD1 (5 bases). V lost 1 base and J lost 2, with 8 bases in between. CDR3 size: 14 residues. CDR1 and CDR2 from the germline V gene are SEHNR and FQNEAQ (reference sequence). The CDR3 nucleotides are TGTGCCAGCAGCTTAGAAGGGGATAACACTGAAGCTTTCTTT. Translated, it gives CASSLEGDNTEAFF.

This rearrangement joins TRBV5-1 to TRBJ2-1; D is unclear. Trimming pared 4 bases from V and 11 bases from J, leaving 13 bases between. Germline-derived CDR1 and CDR2 are SGHRS and YFSETQ. The CDR3 loop spans 12 amino acids. This chain's CDR3 is CASSGKGNQQFF. The DNA of the CDR3 is TGCGCCAGCAGCGGGAAGGGTAACCAGCAGTTCTTC.

The chain recombines TRBV5-6 with TRBJ1-2; D perhaps matches TRBD1 (6 bases). Between the trimmed V and J ends, which lost 4 bases and 0 bases, there was a span of 22 bases. The length of the CDR3 is 18 residues. Germline-derived CDR1 and CDR2 are SGHDT and YYEEEE. The CDR3 is CASSGITGYPASNYGYTF. CDR3 DNA sequence: TGTGCCAGCAGCGGAATTACAGGGTACCCCGCCTCTAACTATGGCTACACCTTC.

This chain joins TRBV2 and TRBJ2-7; possibly TRBD1 or TRBD2 for D (6 bases each). This CDR3 is built from 16 residues. The germline V gene has CDR1 SNHLY and CDR2 FYNNEI. V lost 1 base and J lost 7, with 20 bases in between. CDR3 loop: CASSEEQGLPLWEQYF. As DNA, the CDR3 is TGTGCCAGCAGTGAAGAACAGGGACTGCCGTTGTGGGAGCAGTACTTC.

The genes are TRBV7-2 and TRBJ2-3; D unresolved. The CDR3 is made up of 17 amino acids. V was shortened by 1 base and J by 6 bases, with 20 bases between the two germline ends. Per germline, CDR1 SGHTA and CDR2 FQGNSA. The CDR3 DNA reads TGTGCCAGCAGCTTAGATTCGCTTTCTTGGATGGAGGATACGCAGTATTTT. Its translation: CASSLDSLSWMEDTQYF.

The chain joins TRBV9 to TRBJ2-7, with 9 bases matching TRBD2. Trimming cost V 4 bases and J 0 bases; bases outside gene matches: 5. Germline V lookup: CDR1 SGDLS, CDR2 YYNGEE. The CDR3 consists of 15 residues. Written as DNA, the CDR3 is TGTGCCAGCAGCACGACTAGCGGTTTCTCCTACGAGCAGTACTTC. Its protein is CASSTTSGFSYEQYF.

The chain links TRBV7-8 to TRBJ2-5; perhaps TRBD2 as D (6 bases). Trimming left V 3 bases short and J 5 bases short, with 16 bases between. The germline V gene has CDR1 SGHVS and CDR2 FQNEAQ. CDR3 length: 15 amino acids. The CDR3 loop is CASSFGSPTVETQYF. In DNA form, the CDR3 reads TGTGCCAGCAGCTTCGGGAGTCCTACAGTCGAGACCCAGTACTTC.

About this clone: The same CDR3 arises from other DNA sequences in this sample as well. This chain joins TRBV9 and TRBJ1-5; 8 nucleotides agree with TRBD1. The trim removed 3 bases at V and 7 bases at J, leaving 6 bases unmatched. Germline V gene sequence: CDR1 SGDLS, CDR2 YYNGEE. This CDR3 contains 14 residues. This chain's CDR3 is CASSGGTGGQPQHF. CDR3 nucleotide sequence: TGTGCCAGCAGCGGCGGGACAGGAGGACAGCCCCAGCATTTT.

J is TRBJ2-5 and V is TRBV2; the match to TRBD1 covers 9 bases. V lost 9 bases and J lost 5; bases outside the gene matches: 10. CDR3 length: 14 amino acids. Per the germline V gene, CDR1 is SNHLY and CDR2 is FYNNEI. DNA for the CDR3: TGTGCCAGAGCGGCGGGACAGGGAGGGGAGACCCAGTACTTC. Protein: CARAAGQGGETQYF. The variable domain in full, completed from reference TRBV2 and TRBJ2-5, reads EPEVTQTPSHQVTQMGQEVILRCVPISNHLYFYWYRQILGQKVEFLVSFYNNEISEKSEIFDDQFSVERPDGSNFTLKIRSTKLEDSAMYFCARAAGQGGETQYFGPGTRLLVL.

The V and J genes are TRBV28 and TRBJ2-7; D possibly corresponds to TRBD2 (6 bases). This CDR3 has 14 amino acids. CDR1 is MDHEN, CDR2 SYDVKM, per germline. Trimming left V 5 bases short and J 4 bases short, with 15 bases between. CDR3 amino acids: CASSPVSGAYEQYF. CDR3 in DNA: TGTGCCAGCAGTCCAGTTAGCGGAGCATACGAGCAGTACTTC.

This chain links TRBV25-1 with TRBJ2-7; 11 positions match TRBD1. Trimming removed 6 bases from V and 6 bases from J; junction bases left unmatched: 10. The CDR3 runs 15 residues. Germline CDR1 is MGHDK and CDR2 is SYGVNS. The CDR3, as DNA: TGTGCCAGCAGCGACCCCCGGGACAGGGGGACCGAGCAGTACTTC. This sequence encodes CASSDPRDRGTEQYF.

V gene TRBV27 combines with J gene TRBJ2-1; 8 nucleotides agree with TRBD2. Losses at the gene ends were 1 base for V and 15 bases for J; bases not matched to a gene: 8. CDR1 is MNHEY, CDR2 SMNVEV, per germline (reference sequence). This CDR3 is 13 amino acids long. The CDR3 reads CASSLLAGGGLFF. CDR3 coding DNA: TGTGCCAGCAGTTTATTGGCGGGAGGAGGGCTGTTCTTC.

V is TRBV21-1 and J is TRBJ1-2; the table's D gene call, TRBD1, was not cross checked with the DNA. TRBV21-1 is labeled a pseudogene. The CDR3 spans 15 residues. CDR3 sequence (DNA): TGTGCCAGCAGCAAAGGGGACAGGCTTTGTTATGGCTACACCTTC. Encoded protein: CASSKGDRLCYGYTF.

Concerning this clone: The sample has other DNA sequences that encode this CDR3 too. The rearrangement links TRBV4-3 to TRBJ2-7, with unresolved D. CDR1 LGHNA and CDR2 YSLEER come from the germline V gene. The CDR3 contains 12 residues. Trimming cost V 0 bases and J 6 bases, with 6 bases left between them. This CDR3 is CASSQDLGEQYF. DNA for the CDR3: TGCGCCAGCAGCCAAGATCTTGGCGAGCAGTACTTC.

This sequence joins TRBV29-1 and TRBJ2-2; D perhaps matches TRBD1 (6 bases). The CDR3 is made up of 14 amino acids. V lost 3 bases, J lost 3 bases, and 11 bases lay in between. CDR1 SQVTM and CDR2 ANQGSEA come from the germline V gene. As DNA, the CDR3 is TGCAGCGTTGATTGGGGGCAGGACACCGGGGAGCTGTTTTTT. Protein product: CSVDWGQDTGELFF.